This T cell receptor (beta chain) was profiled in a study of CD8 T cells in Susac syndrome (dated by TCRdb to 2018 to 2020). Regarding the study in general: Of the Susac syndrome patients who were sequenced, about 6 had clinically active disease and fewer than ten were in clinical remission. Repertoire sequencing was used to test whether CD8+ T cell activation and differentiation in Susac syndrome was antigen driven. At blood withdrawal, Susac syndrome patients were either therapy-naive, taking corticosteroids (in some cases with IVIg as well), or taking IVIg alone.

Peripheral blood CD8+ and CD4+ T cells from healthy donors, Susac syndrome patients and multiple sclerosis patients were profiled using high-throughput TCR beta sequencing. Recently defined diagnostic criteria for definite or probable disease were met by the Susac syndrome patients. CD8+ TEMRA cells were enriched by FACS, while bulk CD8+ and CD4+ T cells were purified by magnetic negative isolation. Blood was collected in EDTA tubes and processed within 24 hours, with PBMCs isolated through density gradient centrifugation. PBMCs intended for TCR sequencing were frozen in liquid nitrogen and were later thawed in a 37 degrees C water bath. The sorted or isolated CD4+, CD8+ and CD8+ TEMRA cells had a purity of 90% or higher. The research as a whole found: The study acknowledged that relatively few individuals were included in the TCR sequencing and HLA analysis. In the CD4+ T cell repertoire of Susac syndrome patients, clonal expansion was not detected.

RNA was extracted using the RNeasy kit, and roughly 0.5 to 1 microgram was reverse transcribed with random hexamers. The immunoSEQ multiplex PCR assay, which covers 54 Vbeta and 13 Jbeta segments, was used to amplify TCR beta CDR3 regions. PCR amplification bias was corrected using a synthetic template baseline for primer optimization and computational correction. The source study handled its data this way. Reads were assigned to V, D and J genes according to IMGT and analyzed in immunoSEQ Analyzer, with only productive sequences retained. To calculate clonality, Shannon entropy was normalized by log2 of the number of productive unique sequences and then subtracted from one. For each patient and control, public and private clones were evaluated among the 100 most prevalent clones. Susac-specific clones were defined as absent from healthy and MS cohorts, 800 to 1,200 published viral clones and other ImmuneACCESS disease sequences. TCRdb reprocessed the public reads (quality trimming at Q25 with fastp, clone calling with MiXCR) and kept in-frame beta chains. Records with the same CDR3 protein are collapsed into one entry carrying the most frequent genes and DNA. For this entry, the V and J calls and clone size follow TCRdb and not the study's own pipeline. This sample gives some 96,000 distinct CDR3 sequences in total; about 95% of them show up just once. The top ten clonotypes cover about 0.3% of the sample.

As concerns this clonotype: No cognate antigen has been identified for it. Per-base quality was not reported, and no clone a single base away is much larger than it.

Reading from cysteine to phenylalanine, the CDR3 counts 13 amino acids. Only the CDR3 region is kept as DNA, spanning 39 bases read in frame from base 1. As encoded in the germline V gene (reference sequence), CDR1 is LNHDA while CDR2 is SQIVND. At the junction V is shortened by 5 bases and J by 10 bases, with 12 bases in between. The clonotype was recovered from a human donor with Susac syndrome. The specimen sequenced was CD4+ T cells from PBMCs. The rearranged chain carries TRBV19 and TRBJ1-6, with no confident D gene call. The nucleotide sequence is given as TGTGCCAGTAGTCCCGTGGCCGGGTCACCCCTCCACTTT. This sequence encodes CASSPVAGSPLHF. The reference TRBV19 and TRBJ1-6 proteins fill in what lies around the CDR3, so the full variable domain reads DGGITQSPKYLFRKEGQNVTLSCEQNLNHDAMYWYRQDPGQGLRLIYYSQIVNDFQKGDIAEGYSVSREKKESFPLTVTSAQKNPTAFYLCASSPVAGSPLHFGNGTRLTVT.